These 30 T cell receptor beta chains share one sample of origin, sequenced in a study of T cell responses to AZD1222 COVID-19 vaccine. Data came from immunoSEQ multiplex PCR; TCRdb stores just in-frame clones and leaves some out. This table holds about 150,000 clones, roughly 87% found once. Sequenced here: peripheral blood, sampled on day 0 of AZD1222 vaccination. The receptors stem from an adult in good health.

V is TRBV6-1 and J is TRBJ2-6, with D perhaps matching TRBD1 (7 bases). Trimming left V 3 bases short and J 0 bases short, with 18 bases between. CDR3 length: 19 amino acids. The germline gives CDR1 MNHNS, CDR2 SASEGT. The CDR3: CASSDPLDRTTSGANVLTF. Written as DNA, the CDR3 is TGTGCCAGCAGTGACCCCTTGGACAGGACTACCTCTGGGGCCAACGTCCTGACTTTC.

The chain has TRBV10-1 and TRBJ1-2, with D uncertain. V lost 0 bases, J lost 4 bases, and 6 bases lay in between. Germline V CDR1 and CDR2: WNHNN, SYGVQD (reference sequence). The CDR3 sequence is 13 residues long. The CDR3 reads CASSESRGYGYTF. In DNA form, the CDR3 reads TGCGCCAGCAGTGAGTCTCGGGGCTATGGCTACACCTTC.

The rearrangement uses TRBV7-9 and TRBJ1-4; 7 bases line up with TRBD1. The length of the CDR3 is 16 residues. J lost 4 bases, V lost 4 bases, and 9 bases had no gene match. Germline V gene sequence: CDR1 SEHNR, CDR2 FQNEAQ (reference sequence). DNA for the CDR3: TGTGCCAGCAGCTCACGGCGGACAGGAGGTAATGAAAAACTGTTTTTT. Its protein is CASSSRRTGGNEKLFF.

This chain links TRBV7-2 with TRBJ1-5, with TRBD1 matching over 9 bases. V gave up 3 bases and J gave up 8 bases; unmatched junction bases: 8. This CDR3 is 15 amino acids long. CDR1 is SGHTA and CDR2 is FQGNSA in the germline V gene. The CDR3 loop is CASSLLGQGQKPQHF. The CDR3, as DNA: TGTGCCAGCAGCTTGTTGGGACAGGGTCAAAAGCCCCAGCATTTT.

This chain joins TRBV19 and TRBJ1-1, with no clear D. The CDR3 is 16 residues long. V shed 5 bases and J shed 5 bases, with 21 bases lying between them. Germline V gene data show CDR1 as LNHDA and CDR2 as SQIVND (reference sequence). The CDR3 DNA reads as TGTGCCAGTAGTTCTCCGGGGTCGGGTGTTGGGACTGAAGCTTTCTTT. This gives the protein CASSSPGSGVGTEAFF.

This clone has only a few counts. The V call is TRBV13, the J call TRBJ2-5; maybe TRBD2 (6 bases). V was clipped by 0 bases and J by 5 bases, with 7 bases between them. There are 13 residues in the CDR3. Germline loops: CDR1 PRHDT, CDR2 FYEKMQ (reference sequence). As DNA, the CDR3 is TGTGCCAGCAGCTTAGGGGCGGGGGAGACCCAGTACTTC. It translates to CASSLGAGETQYF.

The sample holds one count of this clone. V usage is TRBV11-2 and J usage is TRBJ1-2; 7 nucleotides match TRBD1. The V segment lost 5 bases and the J segment 4 bases; nucleotides outside the gene matches: 4. Germline V CDR1 and CDR2: SGHAT, FQNNGV. This CDR3 has 13 residues. In DNA, the CDR3 is TGTGCCAGCAGCCCACAGGGGCTCTATGGCTACACCTTC. It is translated as CASSPQGLYGYTF. The whole variable domain, filled in from reference TRBV11-2 and TRBJ1-2, reads EAGVAQSPRYKIIEKRQSVAFWCNPISGHATLYWYQQILGQGPKLLIQFQNNGVVDDSQLPKDRFSAERLKGVDSTLKIQPAKLEDSAVYLCASSPQGLYGYTFGSGTRLTVV.

This clone appeared once. The chain employs TRBV19 and TRBJ1-1; tentative D call: TRBD1 (6 bases). This CDR3 has 14 residues. The V end was cut by 5 bases, the J end by 3 bases, with 13 bases between. Germline assignment: CDR1 LNHDA and CDR2 SQIVND (reference sequence). CDR3 DNA: TGTGCCAGTAGTGTTCAGGGGAGGGACACTGAAGCTTTCTTT. Translation gives CASSVQGRDTEAFF. Full variable domain (outside the CDR3, taken from reference TRBV19 and TRBJ1-1): DGGITQSPKYLFRKEGQNVTLSCEQNLNHDAMYWYRQDPGQGLRLIYYSQIVNDFQKGDIAEGYSVSREKKESFPLTVTSAQKNPTAFYLCASSVQGRDTEAFFGQGTRLTVV.

The rearrangement joins TRBV29-1 to TRBJ2-2, with 9 bases matching TRBD2. The CDR3 runs 18 residues. Germline assignment: CDR1 SQVTM and CDR2 ANQGSEA. V shed 7 bases, J shed 0 bases, and the junction held 15 bases outside the gene matches. This chain's CDR3 is CSAKVAGELRSNTGELFF. CDR3 bases: TGCAGCGCGAAGGTAGCGGGAGAGCTACGATCGAACACCGGGGAGCTGTTTTTT.

The rearrangement joins TRBV12-3 or TRBV12-4 to TRBJ1-5, with D tentatively TRBD1 (6 bases). V dropped 7 bases and J dropped 3 bases, with 10 bases sitting between them. The length of the CDR3 is 13 residues. CDR3 region: CASIGGANQPQHF. The CDR3 coding sequence is TGTGCCAGCATTGGGGGGGCCAATCAGCCCCAGCATTTT.

The V and J genes are TRBV9 and TRBJ2-6; 11 nucleotides align to TRBD1. The CDR3 is 17 residues long. Germline lookup yields CDR1 SGDLS and CDR2 YYNGEE. Germline trimming cut 4 bases from V and 2 bases from J; bases unmatched to any gene: 5. The DNA of the CDR3 is TGTGCCAGCAGCCCCGGACAGGGGGCGGCTGGGGCCAACGTCCTGACTTTC. This encodes CASSPGQGAAGANVLTF.

The rearrangement joins TRBV19 to TRBJ1-4, with TRBD1 matching 8 bases. Germline loops: CDR1 LNHDA, CDR2 SQIVND (reference sequence). This CDR3 has 16 residues. Losses at the gene ends were 5 bases for V and 4 bases for J; bases not matched to a gene: 9. In nucleotides, the CDR3 is TGTGCCAGTAGTGGACAGGGTAGGAGCCTTAATGAAAAACTGTTTTTT. This sequence encodes CASSGQGRSLNEKLFF. Using reference TRBV19 and TRBJ1-4 for the parts outside the CDR3, the full variable domain is DGGITQSPKYLFRKEGQNVTLSCEQNLNHDAMYWYRQDPGQGLRLIYYSQIVNDFQKGDIAEGYSVSREKKESFPLTVTSAQKNPTAFYLCASSGQGRSLNEKLFFGSGTQLSVL.

The chain joins TRBV3-1 (or the pseudogene TRBV3-2) to TRBJ1-6; 7 bases align to TRBD1. The V segment lost 4 bases and the J segment 8 bases; nucleotides outside the gene matches: 5. This CDR3 region has 14 residues. CDR1 is LGHDT, CDR2 YNNKEL, per germline (reference sequence). CDR3 residues: CASSPTTGDSPLHF. CDR3 DNA: TGTGCCAGCAGCCCGACTACAGGGGATTCACCCCTCCACTTT.

The genes are TRBV12-3 or TRBV12-4 and TRBJ1-3; D is unresolved. Trimming removed 8 bases from V and 4 bases from J, with 12 bases in between. The CDR3 loop spans 13 amino acids. CDR3 protein: CASFSGWGNTIYF. In DNA, the CDR3 is TGTGCCAGCTTTTCCGGGTGGGGAAACACCATATATTTT.

The chain couples TRBV6-5 to TRBJ2-1, with 13 bases that match TRBD2. There are 15 residues in the CDR3. Germline CDR1 MNHEY, CDR2 SVGAGI. J was trimmed by 7 bases and V by 6 bases; bases with no gene match: 6. The CDR3 DNA is TGTGCCAGCAGATGGACTAGCGGGAGTGGGAATGAGCAGTTCTTC. Translating gives CASRWTSGSGNEQFF.

This sequence joins TRBV6-5 and TRBJ2-7; D is ambiguous. The CDR3 sequence is 14 residues long. Trimming pared 3 bases from V and 5 bases from J, leaving 14 bases between. Germline V gene data show CDR1 as MNHEY and CDR2 as SVGAGI. The CDR3 protein is CASSYTRFSHEQYF. CDR3 nucleotides: TGTGCCAGCAGTTATACCCGGTTTTCCCACGAGCAGTACTTC.

This sequence joins TRBV11-3 and TRBJ1-6, with TRBD1 identical over 8 bases. V dropped 5 bases and J dropped 10; count of bases not matched to a gene: 13. CDR1 is SGHNT, CDR2 YENEEA, per germline. This CDR3 has 16 amino acids. CDR3 sequence reads: CASSPTWTGPRSPLHF. CDR3 DNA sequence: TGTGCCAGCAGCCCTACCTGGACAGGGCCTAGGTCACCCCTCCACTTT.

The chain is built from TRBV7-9 and TRBJ2-2, with a possible D match to TRBD2 (5 bases). The V gene's germline CDR1 is SEHNR and CDR2 FQNEAQ (reference sequence). CDR3 size: 13 residues. Trimming pared 6 bases from V and 7 bases from J, leaving 12 bases between. This CDR3 is CASSLAGGGELFF. CDR3 nucleotide sequence: TGTGCCAGCAGTTTGGCAGGAGGCGGGGAGCTGTTTTTT.

The gene calls are TRBV12-3 or TRBV12-4 and TRBJ1-2; 8 bases are a match to TRBD1. V lost 2 bases and J lost 5; bases outside the gene matches: 1. The CDR3 has 13 amino acids. This CDR3 is CASSLQGAYGYTF. CDR3 nucleotides: TGTGCCAGCAGTTTACAGGGGGCGTATGGCTACACCTTC.

This chain uses TRBV30 with TRBJ1-5; no clear D gene. The germline CDR1 and CDR2 sequences are GTSNPN and SVGIG (reference sequence). The CDR3 length is 13 residues. V lost 2 bases to trimming and J lost 3 bases, with 8 bases between them. CDR3 loop: CAWSFRNNQPQHF. The CDR3 DNA follows: TGTGCCTGGAGTTTCAGGAACAATCAGCCCCAGCATTTT.

The chain employs TRBV7-9 and TRBJ1-6; no clear D. The CDR3 consists of 16 residues. Germline V gives CDR1 SEHNR, CDR2 FQNEAQ (reference sequence). Trimming shortened V by 5 bases and J by 5 bases, and 16 bases separated the two germline ends. CDR3 region: CASSPRGGGNNSPLHF. CDR3 DNA sequence: TGTGCCAGCAGCCCTAGAGGCGGAGGGAATAATTCACCCCTCCACTTT.

In DNA form, the CDR3 reads TGCGCCAGCAGCCAAGATCCTAGACTAGCGGGTCTCTCCTACAATGAGCAGTTCTTC. Protein product: CASSQDPRLAGLSYNEQFF. The chain joins TRBV4-3 to TRBJ2-1; 10 nucleotides line up with TRBD2. CDR3 length: 19 residues. In germline, CDR1 is LGHNA, CDR2 YSLEER. Germline trimming cut 0 bases from V and 0 bases from J; bases unmatched to any gene: 8.

The chain uses TRBV4-3 and TRBJ1-2; D may be TRBD1 (6 bases). Trimming pared 0 bases from V and 4 bases from J, leaving 12 bases between. The CDR3 consists of 15 residues. Germline CDR1 LGHNA, CDR2 YSLEER. The chain's CDR3 is CASSQEMGGPYGYTF. Here the CDR3 DNA reads TGCGCCAGCAGCCAAGAAATGGGGGGGCCCTATGGCTACACCTTC.

The V and J genes are TRBV5-6 and TRBJ1-3; no clear D gene. Germline loops: CDR1 SGHDT, CDR2 YYEEEE. This CDR3 is 14 amino acids long. Trimming took off 0 bases at V and 4 bases at J, with 8 bases between the two ends. In DNA, the CDR3 is TGTGCCAGCAGCTTGGCCGGTCAGGGAAACACCATATATTTT. Translated: CASSLAGQGNTIYF.

This clone was counted once. This chain links TRBV20-1 with TRBJ1-2; D gene ambiguous. The CDR3 runs 14 residues. The germline gives CDR1 DFQATT, CDR2 SNEGSKA (reference sequence). Trimming removed 3 bases at V and 0 bases at J, with 11 bases between. DNA of the CDR3: TGCAGTGCTAGTCGGCAGTTACCTAACTATGGCTACACCTTC. Amino acids: CSASRQLPNYGYTF.

The rearrangement uses TRBV27 and TRBJ1-2, with a possible D match to TRBD1 (5 bases). Germline CDR1 is MNHEY and CDR2 is SMNVEV (reference sequence). Trimming removed 6 bases from V and 7 bases from J, with 18 bases in between. The CDR3 is 14 amino acids. The CDR3 sequence: CASRQKGRDGGYTF. CDR3 sequence (DNA): TGTGCCAGCAGGCAAAAAGGTCGGGACGGTGGCTACACCTTC.

V is TRBV28 and J is TRBJ2-4; 8 bases map to TRBD1. Germline trimming cut 4 bases from V and 12 bases from J; bases unmatched to any gene: 8. The V gene's germline CDR1 is MDHEN and CDR2 SYDVKM. This CDR3 contains 13 residues. CDR3 amino acids: CASSSWTGKDQYF. The CDR3 coding sequence is TGTGCCAGCAGTTCCTGGACAGGGAAAGATCAGTACTTC.

J is TRBJ1-2 and V is TRBV29-1; 8 nucleotides match TRBD1. Germline-derived CDR1 and CDR2 are SQVTM and ANQGSEA. V dropped 5 bases and J dropped 3; count of bases not matched to a gene: 11. The CDR3 loop spans 15 amino acids. DNA for the CDR3: TGCAGCGTTCGAAGCGACAGGGGTTGGGACTATGGCTACACCTTC. It encodes CSVRSDRGWDYGYTF. Combining the CDR3 with reference TRBV29-1 and TRBJ1-2 gives the whole variable domain SAVISQKPSRDICQRGTSLTIQCQVDSQVTMMFWYRQQPGQSLTLIATANQGSEATYESGFVIDKFPISRPNLTFSTLTVSNMSPEDSSIYLCSVRSDRGWDYGYTFGSGTRLTVV.

The chain employs TRBV5-1 and TRBJ2-6; D remains unclear. The V gene lost 0 bases and the J gene lost 0 bases, with 13 bases spanning the gap. The CDR3 has 18 amino acids. The germline V gene has CDR1 SGHRS and CDR2 YFSETQ. CDR3 sequence reads: CASSLASAAGSGANVLTF. DNA for the CDR3: TGCGCCAGCAGCTTGGCCAGTGCCGCCGGCTCTGGGGCCAACGTCCTGACTTTC.

The chain recombines TRBV18 with TRBJ2-4; D is uncertain. CDR1 KGHSH and CDR2 LQKENI come from the germline V gene. The CDR3 totals 15 residues. V was trimmed by 0 bases and J by 8 bases, leaving 14 bases between them. The CDR3 bases are TGTGCCAGCTCACCACCGGCGGCCGGTCGGGACATTCAGTACTTC. Protein: CASSPPAAGRDIQYF.